These 21 T cell receptor beta chains were sequenced from one sample in a study of blood T cell repertoires in COVID-19. Clones were sequenced by immunoSEQ multiplex PCR, and TCRdb holds only the in-frame ones, with some missing. Found here are roughly 160,000 clones, about 87% of them singletons; the top ten hold 2.5% to 3%. Material: peripheral blood. These receptors were taken from a woman of 80 years or more with COVID-19, enrolled during active disease.

The rearrangement joins TRBV19 to TRBJ1-5, with a possible D match to TRBD1 (5 bases). Trimming took off 5 bases at V and 7 bases at J, with 15 bases between the two ends. Germline lookup yields CDR1 LNHDA and CDR2 SQIVND (reference sequence). The CDR3 totals 14 residues. The CDR3: CASSSGRAGQPQHF. CDR3 DNA sequence: TGTGCCAGTAGTTCGGGCAGGGCGGGGCAGCCCCAGCATTTT.

The chain links TRBV10-3 to TRBJ1-2; weak D call: TRBD1 (5 bases). CDR1 ENHRY and CDR2 SYGVKD come from the germline V gene. The CDR3 length is 13 residues. V gave up 10 bases and J gave up 4 bases, with 16 bases separating them. The CDR3, as DNA: TGTGCCACCACGACCACAGGTGGCTATGGCTACACCTTC. Its translation: CATTTTGGYGYTF.

The chain combines TRBV4-2 with TRBJ2-2, with D possibly being TRBD1 (6 bases). Germline-derived CDR1 and CDR2 are LGHNA and YNFKEQ. V lost 0 bases to trimming and J lost 4 bases, with 15 bases between them. The CDR3 length is 17 residues. The DNA for the CDR3 is TGTGCCAGCAGCCAAGACGCCCGAGGGGGAAGCACCGGGGAGCTGTTTTTT. This translates into CASSQDARGGSTGELFF.

This clone was seen only once. This chain joins TRBV5-4 and TRBJ2-3; D is perhaps TRBD1 (7 bases). The V and J ends lost 3 bases and 3 bases respectively, with 11 bases between them. This CDR3 spans 14 amino acids. Germline lookup yields CDR1 SGHNT and CDR2 YYREEE (reference sequence). The chain's CDR3 is CASSSTGRTDTQYF. The CDR3 DNA follows: TGTGCCAGCAGCTCGACAGGGAGGACAGATACGCAGTATTTT.

The V gene is TRBV23-1, the J gene TRBJ2-2; 14 bases line up with TRBD2. TRBV23-1 is an open reading frame whose function is uncertain. Trimming took 9 bases from V and 2 from J; bases not matched to a gene: 11. CDR3 length: 18 residues. CDR3 sequence: CASNQKGLAGENTGELFF. The CDR3 nucleotides are TGCGCCAGTAACCAGAAGGGACTAGCGGGGGAAAACACCGGGGAGCTGTTTTTT.

This chain links TRBV2 with TRBJ1-5, with D possibly matching TRBD1 (6 bases). In germline, CDR1 is SNHLY, CDR2 FYNNEI. The CDR3 contains 14 residues. V was trimmed by 3 bases and J by 6 bases, leaving 12 bases between them. This chain's CDR3 is CASSDPRGGQPQHF. The CDR3 DNA follows: TGTGCCAGCAGTGATCCCAGGGGTGGTCAGCCCCAGCATTTT.

The chain combines TRBV7-9 with TRBJ1-1, with D possibly TRBD1 on 6 matching bases. Trimming removed 5 bases at V and 0 bases at J, with 16 bases between. The germline V gene has CDR1 SEHNR and CDR2 FQNEAQ (reference sequence). The CDR3 loop spans 16 amino acids. In DNA, the CDR3 is TGTGCCAGCAGCCCCCCCCCGGGACACCTGAACACTGAAGCTTTCTTT. This translates into CASSPPPGHLNTEAFF.

This sequence joins TRBV13 and TRBJ1-2, with D maybe TRBD1 (6 bases). Germline CDR1 and CDR2: PRHDT and FYEKMQ (reference sequence). The germline V and J ends were trimmed by 5 bases and 6 bases, with 22 bases remaining between them. The CDR3 has 16 amino acids. In nucleotides, the CDR3 is TGTGCCAGCAGCCAAGAGGGGCGGACAGCGTACCATGGCTACACCTTC. This gives the protein CASSQEGRTAYHGYTF. The full variable domain, rest sourced from reference TRBV13 and TRBJ1-2, is AAGVIQSPRHLIKEKRETATLKCYPIPRHDTVYWYQQGPGQDPQFLISFYEKMQSDKGSIPDRFSAQQFSDYHSELNMSSLELGDSALYFCASSQEGRTAYHGYTFGSGTRLTVV.

The gene calls are TRBV6-5 and TRBJ1-1, with 8 bases aligning to TRBD1. Unmatched junction bases numbered 8, after V lost 4 bases and J lost 1 base. Germline lookup yields CDR1 MNHEY and CDR2 SVGAGI. The CDR3 has 16 amino acids. This CDR3 reads CASSLPPGTGNTEAFF. CDR3 in DNA: TGTGCCAGCAGTTTACCACCCGGGACAGGGAACACTGAAGCTTTCTTT.

The chain carries TRBV11-2 and TRBJ2-7; TRBD1 matches at 10 bases. Looked up from germline, CDR1 is SGHAT and CDR2 is FQNNGV. The junction had 8 bases not matched to a gene; V was cut back by 2 bases and J by 4 bases. This CDR3 spans 16 amino acids. The CDR3 coding sequence is TGTGCCAGCAGCTTAAGGTTTGGGACAGGGGAATACGAGCAGTACTTC. The encoded protein is CASSLRFGTGEYEQYF.

The V and J genes are TRBV5-5 and TRBJ2-7, with D perhaps TRBD1 (6 bases). Trimming cost V 3 bases and J 0 bases, with 13 bases left between them. The CDR3 contains 15 residues. Germline V gene lookup returns CDR1 SGHKS and CDR2 YYEKEE (reference sequence). CDR3 sequence reads: CASSSTTGNSYEQYF. In nucleotides, the CDR3 is TGTGCCAGCAGCTCAACCACAGGGAACTCCTACGAGCAGTACTTC.

The CDR3 here is CASSIVFGETQYF. The CDR3 DNA reads TGTGCCAGTAGTATAGTGTTCGGGGAGACCCAGTACTTC. The genes are TRBV19 and TRBJ2-5; D is unclear. The ends were cut back, 1 base at V and 5 bases at J, with 8 bases in the middle. Germline V gene data show CDR1 as LNHDA and CDR2 as SQIVND (reference sequence). The CDR3 runs to 13 residues.

The genes are TRBV28 and TRBJ2-7, with 9 nucleotides matching TRBD1. Germline CDR1 and CDR2: MDHEN and SYDVKM. The CDR3 loop spans 14 amino acids. The J segment lost 3 bases and the V segment lost 7 bases, leaving 7 bases of the junction unmatched. The CDR3 region has the DNA TGTGCCAGCACCCCCGCGGGACAGGGCTACGAGCAGTACTTC. This sequence encodes CASTPAGQGYEQYF.

This chain joins TRBV6-1 and TRBJ1-4; 7 positions match TRBD1. V lost 1 base and J lost 3; bases outside the gene matches: 8. This CDR3 has 17 amino acids. Germline V CDR1 and CDR2: MNHNS, SASEGT. CDR3 loop: CASSEVRGRGANEKLFF. In DNA form, the CDR3 reads TGTGCCAGCAGTGAAGTAAGGGGGCGCGGAGCTAATGAAAAACTGTTTTTT.

The chain couples TRBV7-2 to TRBJ1-1, with 11 positions matching TRBD1. The trim removed 1 base at V and 4 bases at J, leaving 2 bases unmatched. Looked up from germline, CDR1 is SGHTA and CDR2 is FQGNSA. The CDR3 has 15 amino acids. The CDR3 bases are TGTGCCAGCAGCTTAGTGGGACAGGGGGGCACTGAAGCTTTCTTT. Protein sequence: CASSLVGQGGTEAFF.

The gene calls are TRBV5-1 and TRBJ2-1; 7 bases align to TRBD2. The junction had 2 bases not matched to a gene; V was cut back by 0 bases and J by 2 bases. The CDR3 runs to 15 residues. Per germline, CDR1 SGHRS and CDR2 YFSETQ. CDR3 loop: CASSLEGTTYNEQFF. Written as DNA, the CDR3 is TGCGCCAGCAGCTTGGAGGGGACTACCTACAATGAGCAGTTCTTC.

This clone was seen only once. The chain couples TRBV9 to TRBJ2-2; the D gene is possibly TRBD2 (5 bases). The V end was cut by 7 bases, the J end by 7 bases, with 8 bases between. Germline V gene data show CDR1 as SGDLS and CDR2 as YYNGEE. CDR3 length equals 11 residues. The CDR3 nucleotides read TGTGCCAGCGGGAGTCTCGGGGAGCTGTTTTTT. Encoded protein: CASGSLGELFF.

This clone was seen only once. The chain combines TRBV5-1 with TRBJ1-3; a weak D match, TRBD1 (5 bases). Trimming removed 0 bases at V and 1 base at J, with 8 bases between. The CDR3 covers 15 residues. Germline CDR1 SGHRS, CDR2 YFSETQ. CDR3 in amino acids: CASSLEGTSGNTIYF. The CDR3 DNA follows: TGCGCCAGCAGCTTGGAAGGGACTTCTGGAAACACCATATATTTT.

The chain couples TRBV19 to TRBJ2-7, with 10 positions matching TRBD2. V was pared by 6 bases and J by 3 bases, with 20 bases of the junction left unmatched. This CDR3 has 19 amino acids. Germline V gene data show CDR1 as LNHDA and CDR2 as SQIVND (reference sequence). CDR3 loop: CASSPSPRRSASGGYEQYF. CDR3 in DNA: TGTGCCAGTAGCCCCTCACCTCGGAGGTCGGCTAGCGGGGGCTACGAGCAGTACTTC.

The V and J genes are TRBV6-5 and TRBJ1-1; 8 bases line up with TRBD1. The CDR3 contains 13 residues. J gave up 8 bases and V 3 bases, and 5 bases lay outside the gene matches. The germline gives CDR1 MNHEY, CDR2 SVGAGI. The CDR3 DNA sequence: TGTGCCAGCAGTTATTCGGACAGGGCCGAAGCTTTCTTT. It specifies CASSYSDRAEAFF.

J is TRBJ1-6 and V is TRBV6-5; perhaps TRBD1 as D (5 bases). CDR1 and CDR2 from the germline V gene are MNHEY and SVGAGI. V was clipped by 6 bases and J by 5 bases, with 8 bases between them. This CDR3 is 13 amino acids long. CDR3 sequence: CASRTENNSPLHF. The CDR3 DNA follows: TGTGCCAGCAGGACAGAGAATAATTCACCCCTCCACTTT.